This paragraph reports one TCR beta chain. Its antigen is as yet unknown. Naive CD8+ T cells had a CD45RO-CCR7+CD27+CD95- phenotype. Each TRB cDNA library was prepared by 5' RACE (with UMI labels). TCRdb reanalyzed the 5' RACE reads, giving one entry per CDR3 protein sequence and no DNA. Its clone listing holds under 60,000 distinct CDR3 sequences. Germline V CDR1 and CDR2: SGHTA, FQGTGA. This CDR3 spans 12 amino acids. These data originate in a study of CXCR3-negative and CXCR3-positive naive CD8 T cells. Regarding the study as a whole: Surface CD5 was comparable between naive subsets; TCR strength was inferred from TRB CDR3 properties. PBMCs showed partially decreased CXCR3 expression after cryopreservation, and most assays used fresh PBMCs. Memory cells differed in TRBV-TRBJ usage, but naive CXCR3-negative and CXCR3-positive cells had similar usage. More hydrophobic TRB CDR3s were found in CXCR3-positive naive cells than in CXCR3-negative naive cells.

Input material: naive CXCR3+ CD8+ T cells from blood. Subset described: CD45RO-CCR7+CD27+CD95- naive CD8+ T cells expressing CXCR3 (TNR3+). The TCR comes from a human donor in good health. Some clones in this sample may be carry-over from other donors' samples. The rearrangement uses TRBV7-3 and TRBJ1-2; TCRdb reports TRBD1, a call that lacks DNA to check it against. The CDR3 spells CASRDGQGRYTF.